This entry lists 7 T cell receptor beta chains sequenced from one sample in a study of blood T cell repertoires in COVID-19. Profiled with immunoSEQ multiplex PCR; TCRdb holds only in-frame clones, not every one. The repertoire holds about 120,000 clones, with roughly 80% as singletons. The sample was peripheral blood. These receptors originate from a man aged 45-65 years with acute or convalescent COVID-19.

The chain recombines TRBV2 with TRBJ1-1; D is uncertain. Germline V gene sequence: CDR1 SNHLY, CDR2 FYNNEI. The V end lost 2 bases, the J end lost 1 base, and 11 bases lay between the germline ends. This CDR3 is built from 15 residues. In nucleotides, the CDR3 is TGTGCCAGCAGTGAATTTACGCTAAAGAACACTGAAGCTTTCTTT. It is translated as CASSEFTLKNTEAFF. Full variable domain (missing parts from reference TRBV2 and TRBJ1-1): EPEVTQTPSHQVTQMGQEVILRCVPISNHLYFYWYRQILGQKVEFLVSFYNNEISEKSEIFDDQFSVERPDGSNFTLKIRSTKLEDSAMYFCASSEFTLKNTEAFFGQGTRLTVV.

The gene calls are TRBV28 and TRBJ2-7; D is perhaps TRBD1 (5 bases). The CDR3 loop spans 14 amino acids. Trimming took off 7 bases at V and 2 bases at J, with 15 bases between the two ends. Germline-derived CDR1 and CDR2 are MDHEN and SYDVKM. The CDR3 DNA is TGTGCCAGCACCACATGGACACCTCCCTACGAGCAGTACTTC. It specifies CASTTWTPPYEQYF.

The rearrangement uses TRBV5-4 and TRBJ2-5; tentative D call: TRBD2 (6 bases). CDR1 and CDR2 (germline): SGHNT, YYREEE (reference sequence). Between the trimmed V and J ends, which lost 5 bases and 1 base, there was a span of 9 bases. CDR3 size: 13 residues. The chain's CDR3 is CASRGLGQETQYF. The CDR3 coding sequence is TGTGCCAGCAGGGGACTCGGCCAAGAGACCCAGTACTTC.

This sequence joins TRBV3-1 (or the pseudogene TRBV3-2) and TRBJ1-1; possible D gene TRBD1, 6 bases. Looked up from germline, CDR1 is LGHDT and CDR2 is YNNKEL (reference sequence). CDR3 size: 15 residues. V lost 4 bases to trimming and J lost 2 bases, with 14 bases between them. CDR3 region: CASSPLSRGNTEAFF. CDR3 sequence (DNA): TGTGCCAGCAGCCCTCTAAGCAGGGGAAACACTGAAGCTTTCTTT.

The chain employs TRBV28 and TRBJ2-2, with a weak D call TRBD1 (5 bases). CDR3 size: 17 residues. Germline V lookup: CDR1 MDHEN, CDR2 SYDVKM. The V end lost 3 bases, the J end lost 4 bases, and 18 bases lay between the germline ends. This CDR3 is CASSLSQGVRITGELFF. In nucleotides, the CDR3 is TGTGCCAGCAGTTTGTCCCAAGGGGTTAGGATCACCGGGGAGCTGTTTTTT.

Concerning this clone: One end of the junction does not line up with germline, which may come from a read error. The chain couples TRBV7-7 to TRBJ2-1; 11 bases agree with TRBD2. Germline V gene data show CDR1 as SSHAT and CDR2 as FNYEAQ (reference sequence). The CDR3 consists of 16 residues. The CDR3, as DNA: TGTGCTAGCAGCTTAGAACTAGCGGGAGAGGCCTCAAAGCAGTTCTTC. This codes for CASSLELAGEASKQFF.

The rearrangement joins TRBV28 to TRBJ2-7, with D possibly being TRBD1 (6 bases). Germline assignment: CDR1 MDHEN and CDR2 SYDVKM. The CDR3 runs to 12 residues. V lost 10 bases to trimming and J lost 2 bases, with 12 bases between them. CDR3 DNA: TGTGCCACCCACAGGGCGGCCTACGAGCAGTACTTC. This encodes CATHRAAYEQYF.